The 17 T cell receptor beta chains below were found in one sample sequenced in a study of blood T cell repertoires in COVID-19. Assay used: immunoSEQ multiplex PCR; TCRdb lists only in-frame clones, some missing. The table lists approximately 10,000 clones, 75% to 90% of them singletons. Sequencing input: peripheral blood. The receptors stem from a human donor with active COVID-19. The donor label of this sample is uncertain.

V is TRBV12-3 or TRBV12-4 and J is TRBJ1-4; unclear D gene. The CDR3 covers 12 residues. Deletions cut 1 base from V and 14 bases from J, with 11 bases between. CDR3: CASSLVPAELFF. The CDR3 DNA is TGTGCCAGCAGTTTAGTACCTGCCGAGCTGTTTTTT.

The CDR3 DNA is TGTGCCAGCTCACTCGGACAGGGGACCTACGAGCAGTACGTC. Protein sequence: CASSLGQGTYEQYV. The chain combines TRBV18 with TRBJ2-7; 9 positions match TRBD1. The length of the CDR3 is 14 residues. V lost 4 bases and J lost 2; bases outside the gene matches: 3. CDR1 is KGHSH and CDR2 is LQKENI in the germline V gene.

A single count supports this clone. CDR3 DNA sequence: TGTGCCAGCCGACAGCAAGAGACCCAGTACTTC. It specifies CASRQQETQYF. The chain couples TRBV2 to TRBJ2-5, with a tentative D call TRBD1 (5 bases). Trimming left V 8 bases short and J 2 bases short, with 6 bases between. Looked up from germline, CDR1 is SNHLY and CDR2 is FYNNEI. The CDR3 consists of 11 residues.

The rearrangement uses TRBV7-3 and TRBJ1-1; 9 nucleotides line up with TRBD1. Germline V lookup: CDR1 SGHTA, CDR2 FQGTGA. Unmatched junction bases numbered 1, after V lost 3 bases and J lost 2 bases. The CDR3 length is 14 residues. This CDR3 is CASSLGQGNTEAFF. In DNA, the CDR3 is TGTGCCAGCAGCTTGGGACAGGGAAACACTGAAGCTTTCTTT.

The chain joins TRBV30 to TRBJ1-4; no firm D call. Trimming removed 2 bases from V and 7 bases from J, with 11 bases in between. Germline CDR1 is GTSNPN and CDR2 is SVGIG (reference sequence). This CDR3 comprises 13 residues. The DNA for the CDR3 is TGTGCCTGGAGTTCCCAAAGCGGTGAAAAACTGTTTTTT. Translating gives CAWSSQSGEKLFF.

This sequence joins TRBV7-2 and TRBJ2-1; TRBD1 matches at 7 bases. CDR1 is SGHTA, CDR2 FQGNSA, per germline. CDR3 length: 15 amino acids. Trimming cost V 5 bases and J 2 bases; bases outside gene matches: 6. The CDR3 protein is CASSPDRATYNEQFF. The CDR3, as DNA: TGTGCCAGCAGCCCCGACAGGGCCACCTACAATGAGCAGTTCTTC.

J is TRBJ1-2 and V is TRBV6-2 or TRBV6-3, with TRBD1 matching 7 bases. V lost 4 bases and J lost 6; bases outside the gene matches: 23. Germline V gives CDR1 MNHEY, CDR2 SVGEGT. The CDR3 runs to 19 residues. DNA for the CDR3: TGTGCCAGCAGTTCACTGAACGGGACAGTTCAATTTTTCGTGGATGGCTACACCTTC. It encodes CASSSLNGTVQFFVDGYTF.

The genes are TRBV11-2 and TRBJ2-3; TRBD2 agrees at 10 bases. With V trimmed by 1 base and J by 13 bases, 5 bases remained unmatched. Germline values: CDR1 SGHAT, CDR2 FQNNGV. CDR3 length equals 13 residues. The CDR3 region is CASSLVLAGFEYF. The CDR3, as DNA: TGTGCCAGCAGCTTAGTACTAGCGGGGTTTGAGTATTTT.

This chain uses TRBV3-1 (or the pseudogene TRBV3-2) with TRBJ2-7; TRBD1 aligns across 9 bases. V gave up 4 bases and J gave up 2 bases; unmatched junction bases: 6. This CDR3 is 15 amino acids long. Germline V CDR1 and CDR2: LGHDT, YNNKEL (reference sequence). The CDR3 spells CASSPEGTGPYEQYF. CDR3 in DNA: TGTGCCAGCAGCCCAGAAGGGACAGGGCCCTACGAGCAGTACTTC.

The chain carries TRBV2 and TRBJ2-4; perhaps TRBD1 as D (5 bases). This CDR3 region has 16 residues. Germline loops: CDR1 SNHLY, CDR2 FYNNEI. The V gene lost 6 bases and the J gene lost 0 bases, with 15 bases spanning the gap. In DNA, the CDR3 is TGTGCCAGCAGGGGGTACAGGCCGGGAGCCAAAAACATTCAGTACTTC. It is translated as CASRGYRPGAKNIQYF.

The gene calls are TRBV30 and TRBJ1-3; TRBD1 agrees at 7 bases. There are 15 residues in the CDR3. Germline CDR1 GTSNPN, CDR2 SVGIG (reference sequence). Trimming at V came to 3 bases and at J to 1 base, leaving 6 bases not matched to a gene. CDR3 amino acids: CAWRLTGVSGNTIYF. The CDR3 bases are TGTGCCTGGAGGCTCACAGGGGTATCTGGAAACACCATATATTTT.

V gene TRBV9 combines with J gene TRBJ2-2, with 7 bases that match TRBD1. Germline CDR1 SGDLS, CDR2 YYNGEE. V was pared by 0 bases and J by 5 bases, with 7 bases of the junction left unmatched. The CDR3 has 16 residues. CDR3 DNA sequence: TGTGCCAGCAGCGTAGGGGGACAGCCCGTTACCGGGGAGCTGTTTTTT. This gives the protein CASSVGGQPVTGELFF.

The gene calls are TRBV7-8 and TRBJ1-1, with 7 bases that match TRBD1. The V and J ends lost 1 base and 1 base, in that order; junction bases with no gene match: 0. CDR3 length equals 14 residues. Germline V lookup: CDR1 SGHVS, CDR2 FQNEAQ. CDR3 sequence reads: CASSLDRGNTEAFF. The CDR3 DNA follows: TGTGCCAGCAGCTTAGACAGGGGGAACACTGAAGCTTTCTTT.

The chain employs TRBV9 and TRBJ2-7, with D possibly TRBD1 on 7 matching bases. V dropped 3 bases and J dropped 3 bases, with 16 bases sitting between them. Looked up from germline, CDR1 is SGDLS and CDR2 is YYNGEE. The CDR3 runs 15 residues. CDR3 region: CASSARQGGLYEQYF. In nucleotides, the CDR3 is TGTGCCAGCAGCGCCCGACAGGGAGGTCTCTACGAGCAGTACTTC.

The gene calls are TRBV28 and TRBJ2-7, with 11 nucleotides matching TRBD1. Losses at the gene ends were 5 bases for V and 3 bases for J; bases not matched to a gene: 0. This CDR3 is built from 13 residues. Per germline, CDR1 MDHEN and CDR2 SYDVKM. The CDR3 protein is CASSGTGGYEQYF. CDR3 in DNA: TGTGCCAGCAGTGGGACAGGGGGCTACGAGCAGTACTTC.

This clone was counted once. The V call is TRBV27, the J call TRBJ2-3; 7 positions agree with TRBD2. The V gene's germline CDR1 is MNHEY and CDR2 SMNVEV (reference sequence). The J segment lost 1 base and the V segment lost 1 base, leaving 5 bases of the junction unmatched. This CDR3 spans 16 amino acids. The CDR3 sequence: CASSLWGGIGTDTQYF. The DNA for the CDR3 is TGTGCCAGCAGTTTATGGGGGGGGATCGGCACAGATACGCAGTATTTT.

The chain joins TRBV12-1 to TRBJ1-1; the tabulated D call, TRBD1, remains unverified against the DNA. TRBV12-1 is designated a pseudogene. The CDR3 contains 14 residues. The CDR3 loop is CASSSSTGNTEAFF. CDR3 DNA sequence: TGTGCCAGCAGCTCTTCTACAGGGAACACTGAAGCTTTCTTT.